This TCR beta chain stems from a study of Ad26.COV2.S vaccination and SARS-CoV-2 variants. The study's findings and limits: Researchers cautioned that TCR breadth and depth analyses may have underestimated total T cell responses. Placebo and vaccine recipients had non-spike TCR breadth that was similar.

Treatment in this sample: roughly 18 received Ad26.COV2.S at low or high dose, single or two shots; 5 received placebo; per-sample allocation not given. Specimen acquisition occurred on day 63 following the initial vaccine or placebo injection. Vaccine was an Ad26 vector expressing Wuhan-strain SARS-CoV-2 spike. Notes on this clone: The antigen is not known.

The CDR3 covers 15 residues. V lost 9 bases and J lost 6; bases outside the gene matches: 13. The germline V gene has CDR1 ENHRY and CDR2 SYGVKD. Produced via immunoSEQ multiplex PCR; TCRdb's table is partial and in-frame only. The sample gives approximately 480,000 clones, roughly 85% of which show up once; roughly 13% is in the top ten. This TCR was recovered from a person aged 18-60 years who received the Ad26.COV2.S COVID-19 vaccine or a placebo. Sequences were derived from peripheral blood, sampled in a trial of Ad26.COV2.S vaccine versus placebo. The chain carries TRBV10-3 and TRBJ2-1; 8 nucleotides line up with TRBD2. The CDR3 DNA is TGTGCCATTCGTAGACTAGCGTCAAGGGCCAATGAGCAGTTCTTC. The encoded protein is CAIRRLASRANEQFF.